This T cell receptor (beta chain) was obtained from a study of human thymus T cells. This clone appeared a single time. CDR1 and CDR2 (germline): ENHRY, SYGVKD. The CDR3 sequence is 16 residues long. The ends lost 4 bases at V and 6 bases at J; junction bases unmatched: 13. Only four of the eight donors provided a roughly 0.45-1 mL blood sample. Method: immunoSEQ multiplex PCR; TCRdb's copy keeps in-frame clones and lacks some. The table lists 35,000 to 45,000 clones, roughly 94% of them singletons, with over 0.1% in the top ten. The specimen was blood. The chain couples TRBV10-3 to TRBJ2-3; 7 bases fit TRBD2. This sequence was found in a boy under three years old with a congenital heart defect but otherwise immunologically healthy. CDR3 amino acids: CAISVQRGLPRDTQYF. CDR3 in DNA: TGTGCCATCAGTGTCCAGCGGGGCCTACCACGGGATACGCAGTATTTT.